A single sample gave rise to the 14 T cell receptor beta chains below, sequenced in a study. TCRdb analysed the reads with MiXCR anew, one entry per CDR3 protein. The profile shows roughly 7,100 distinct CDR3 sequences, 32% of them singletons. Sequenced sample: blood. All receptors derive from a human donor.

The rearrangement joins TRBV4-2 to TRBJ2-1; 7 positions agree with TRBD2. Germline assignment: CDR1 LGHNA and CDR2 YNFKEQ. The ends lost 3 bases at V and 1 base at J; junction bases unmatched: 6. This CDR3 has 16 amino acids. CDR3 region: CASSQASGLSYNEQFF. The CDR3 nucleotides are TGTGCCAGCAGCCAGGCTAGCGGTTTGTCCTACAATGAGCAGTTCTTC.

In its sample, this clonotype ranks as large (0.1 to 1%). The junction shows a germline mismatch at one end, possibly a read error. The chain links TRBV29-1 to TRBJ1-1, with a tentative D call TRBD1 (5 bases). Germline lookup yields CDR1 SQVTM and CDR2 ANQGSEA. This CDR3 has 17 residues. CDR3 nucleotides: TGCAGCGCTGGGACCACAATTAACTTCGCCCTGAATACTGAAGCTTTCTTT. The encoded protein is CSAGTTINFALNTEAFF.

Note on this clonotype: Just one base apart from a much larger clone, this may be a read error. The rearrangement joins TRBV4-2 to TRBJ2-7; TRBD1 matches at 10 bases. This CDR3 is 17 amino acids long. After removal of 4 bases from V and 7 bases from J, the junction contained 16 bases not matched to a gene. In germline, CDR1 is LGHNA, CDR2 YNFKEQ. The CDR3: CASSLTRRQGAIGEQYF. CDR3 nucleotide sequence: TGTGCCAGCAGCCTTACAAGACGACAGGGGGCGATCGGTGAGCAGTACTTC.

This clonotype was found many times. The chain combines TRBV29-1 with TRBJ1-4; tentative D call: TRBD1 (5 bases). V lost 6 bases to trimming and J lost 6 bases, with 20 bases between them. CDR1 SQVTM and CDR2 ANQGSEA come from the germline V gene. This CDR3 has 15 amino acids. In nucleotides, the CDR3 is TGCAGCGTCCCGAGTAACGACGGGGGGGATGAAAAACTGTTTTTT. Its protein product is CSVPSNDGGDEKLFF. Based on the CDR3 plus reference TRBV29-1 and TRBJ1-4, the full variable domain is SAVISQKPSRDICQRGTSLTIQCQVDSQVTMMFWYRQQPGQSLTLIATANQGSEATYESGFVIDKFPISRPNLTFSTLTVSNMSPEDSSIYLCSVPSNDGGDEKLFFGSGTQLSVL.

This chain links TRBV7-6 with TRBJ1-2, with D possibly matching TRBD1 (5 bases). Per germline, CDR1 SGHVS and CDR2 FNYEAQ. The length of the CDR3 is 12 residues. V lost 1 base to trimming and J lost 8 bases, with 8 bases between them. DNA for the CDR3: TGTGCCAGCAGCTTAGGGGCAGGGGGCTACACCTTC. It specifies CASSLGAGGYTF.

This clonotype is medium-sized by share. The CDR3 spells CASSQEREEQFF. The DNA for the CDR3 is TGTGCCAGCAGCCAAGAACGGGAGGAGCAGTTCTTC. This chain joins TRBV4-2 and TRBJ2-1, with D possibly matching TRBD2 (6 bases). Trimming removed 0 bases from V and 10 bases from J, with 7 bases in between. The germline V gene has CDR1 LGHNA and CDR2 YNFKEQ. The CDR3 has 12 amino acids.

J is TRBJ2-1 and V is TRBV14, with D perhaps matching TRBD2 (6 bases). The V gene's germline CDR1 is SGHDN and CDR2 FVKESK. The CDR3 is 18 amino acids. Deletions cut 8 bases from V and 0 bases from J, with 23 bases between. The CDR3 loop is CASARTDRGILSYNEQFF. Here the CDR3 DNA reads TGTGCCAGCGCGAGGACCGATCGGGGGATTCTCTCCTACAATGAGCAGTTCTTC.

In its sample, this clonotype was seen many times. CDR3 region: CSAIPSGNSYEQYF. The CDR3 coding sequence is TGCAGTGCGATCCCTAGCGGCAACTCCTACGAGCAGTACTTC. This sequence joins TRBV20-1 and TRBJ2-7; 7 nucleotides match TRBD2. J lost 0 bases, V lost 6 bases, and 8 bases had no gene match. CDR3 length: 14 amino acids. Germline V gene lookup returns CDR1 DFQATT and CDR2 SNEGSKA (reference sequence).

This clonotype is judged medium-sized. The rearrangement uses TRBV29-1 and TRBJ2-3; no firm D call. Deletions cut 3 bases from V and 1 base from J, with 8 bases between. The CDR3 consists of 13 residues. Germline values: CDR1 SQVTM, CDR2 ANQGSEA. The CDR3 sequence: CSVESGGTDTQYF. CDR3 sequence (DNA): TGCAGCGTTGAGTCGGGTGGCACAGATACGCAGTATTTT.

A word on this clonotype: A much larger clone lies one base from this, so it may be a read error. The chain has TRBV30 and TRBJ2-7; possibly TRBD1 or TRBD2 for D (5 bases each). Germline CDR1 GTSNPN, CDR2 SVGIG (reference sequence). The CDR3 runs to 13 residues. Trimming pared 3 bases from V and 3 bases from J, leaving 12 bases between. The CDR3 DNA follows: TGTGCCTGGAGATTTAAGGGGAGCTACGAGCAGTACTTC. It codes for CAWRFKGSYEQYF.

The rearrangement links TRBV6-4 to TRBJ2-7; 8 nucleotides align to TRBD2. The ends lost 4 bases at V and 0 bases at J; junction bases unmatched: 8. Germline-derived CDR1 and CDR2 are MRHNA and SNTAGT. The CDR3 totals 16 residues. CDR3 coding DNA: TGTGCCAGCAGTGCCCAAGCGGGAGCTGTCTCCTACGAGCAGTACTTC. Translated: CASSAQAGAVSYEQYF.

By sample share, this clonotype is medium-sized (0.01 to 0.1%). J is TRBJ2-5 and V is TRBV15; 8 positions agree with TRBD1. CDR3 size: 12 residues. The germline CDR1 and CDR2 sequences are LNHNV and YYDKDF (reference sequence). Unmatched junction bases numbered 2, after V lost 6 bases and J lost 5 bases. The chain's CDR3 is CATRTGEETQYF. The CDR3 bases are TGTGCCACCAGGACAGGGGAGGAGACCCAGTACTTC. The whole variable domain, remainder taken from reference TRBV15 and TRBJ2-5, is DAMVIQNPRYQVTQFGKPVTLSCSQTLNHNVMYWYQQKSSQAPKLLFHYYDKDFNNEADTPDNFQSRRPNTSFCFLDIRSPGLGDTAMYLCATRTGEETQYFGPGTRLLVL.

This clonotype was found a few times. The chain combines TRBV29-1 with TRBJ2-5; D is possibly TRBD2 (5 bases). The CDR3 extends over 11 amino acids. CDR1 SQVTM and CDR2 ANQGSEA come from the germline V gene. V was cut by 7 bases and J by 5 bases, with 11 bases left in between. The CDR3 DNA sequence: TGCAGCGCCCGTACGGGGGAGACCCAGTACTTC. Translating gives CSARTGETQYF.

This clonotype is categorized as medium-sized. The chain couples TRBV29-1 to TRBJ2-7; 9 nucleotides agree with TRBD1. CDR1 SQVTM and CDR2 ANQGSEA come from the germline V gene. V was clipped by 5 bases and J by 3 bases; unmatched bases: 17. The CDR3 runs 17 residues. CDR3 amino acids: CSVSPNAHGQGNYEQYF. CDR3 coding DNA: TGCAGCGTTTCCCCCAACGCTCATGGACAGGGGAACTACGAGCAGTACTTC.